This T cell receptor (beta chain) was identified during a study of T-cell memory formation after mild COVID-19. TCRdb recomputed calls from the 5' RACE reads with MiXCR, one row per CDR3 protein. The table lists nearly 200,000 distinct CDR3 sequences, about a sixth of them singletons. The CDR3 covers 13 residues. With 6 bases removed from V and 0 bases from J, the gap between germline ends came to 7 bases. CDR1 and CDR2 (germline): MGHDK, SYGVNS. The sequenced sample consisted of PBMCs or a T cell subset sorted from them (not recorded which). The V gene is TRBV25-1, the J gene TRBJ2-3, with D hard to call. This sequence was found in an adult woman who had mild COVID-19 (a few samples of this study predate the infection). Cell type and time point are not known. The CDR3 spells CASRGWSTDTQYF. The CDR3 DNA reads TGTGCCAGCAGGGGGTGGAGCACAGATACGCAGTATTTT.